What follows are 19 T cell receptor beta chains derived from one specimen sequenced in a study of T-cell reconstitution after alpha-beta-depleted transplantation in children. Construction of the TCRbeta library involved unique molecular identifiers. Via MiXCR, TCRdb re-called the PCR reads, giving one row per CDR3 protein. The sample consists of 500,000 to 600,000 distinct CDR3 sequences, 25% to 30% of them appearing once. The sample consisted of PBMCs, taken before TCRalphabeta/CD19-depleted stem cell transplant. Receptor source: a boy younger than two with Wiskott-Aldrich syndrome, due to receive a stem cell transplant.

This clonotype was seen a few times. This chain joins TRBV10-3 and TRBJ2-5, with D perhaps matching TRBD2 (6 bases). V lost 0 bases and J 4 bases, leaving 9 bases between the germline ends. From germline, CDR1 is ENHRY and CDR2 SYGVKD. There are 14 residues in the CDR3. CDR3 DNA sequence: TGTGCCATCAGTGAGTCCGCGGGGCTAGAGACCCAGTACTTC. Residues: CAISESAGLETQYF.

The genes are TRBV6-1 and TRBJ2-1, with TRBD2 identical over 10 bases. The CDR3 sequence is 14 residues long. Germline trimming cut 4 bases from V and 9 bases from J; bases unmatched to any gene: 6. Germline V gene data show CDR1 as MNHNS and CDR2 as SASEGT. The CDR3 is CASSGTSGGTEQFF. CDR3 nucleotides: TGTGCCAGCAGTGGGACTAGCGGTGGGACTGAGCAGTTCTTC.

The chain is built from TRBV20-1 and TRBJ1-5, with D maybe TRBD1 (5 bases). V shed 3 bases and J shed 0 bases, with 9 bases lying between them. The CDR3 has 14 residues. CDR1 is DFQATT, CDR2 SNEGSKA, per germline (reference sequence). As DNA, the CDR3 is TGCAGTGCTAGCCGGGACGATAGCAATCAGCCCCAGCATTTT. Its protein product is CSASRDDSNQPQHF.

This clonotype was recorded a few times. The chain joins TRBV27 to TRBJ2-3; TRBD2 aligns across 14 bases. The junction had 3 bases not matched to a gene; V was cut back by 7 bases and J by 0 bases. Germline CDR1 MNHEY, CDR2 SMNVEV (reference sequence). This CDR3 region has 16 residues. CDR3 DNA sequence: TGTGCCAGCAAAAGACTAGCGGGAGGGAGCACAGATACGCAGTATTTT. This translates into CASKRLAGGSTDTQYF.

Ten or more counts support this clonotype. The chain recombines TRBV4-1 with TRBJ2-1; 9 bases agree with TRBD2. V trimming: 4 bases; J trimming: 3 bases; junction bases outside the gene matches: 13. CDR3 length: 18 amino acids. Germline CDR1 reads MGHRA; CDR2 reads YSYEKL. CDR3 bases: TGCGCCAGCAGCCCCGCTTGGACCGGGACTAGCAGCTACAATGAGCAGTTCTTC. It is translated as CASSPAWTGTSSYNEQFF.

In this sample, this clonotype turned up a few times. The chain has TRBV7-2 and TRBJ2-7; 7 bases align to TRBD2. J gave up 2 bases and V 3 bases, and 4 bases lay outside the gene matches. Germline CDR1 is SGHTA and CDR2 is FQGNSA. The CDR3 length is 14 residues. CDR3 nucleotides: TGTGCCAGCAGCTTCCTAGCGGCCGCCTACGAGCAGTACTTC. Its translation is CASSFLAAAYEQYF. Based on the CDR3 plus reference TRBV7-2 and TRBJ2-7, the full variable domain is GAGVSQSPSNKVTEKGKDVELRCDPISGHTALYWYRQSLGQGLEFLIYFQGNSAPDKSGLPSDRFSAERTGGSVSTLTIQRTQQEDSAVYLCASSFLAAAYEQYFGPGTRLTVT.

CDR3 region: CATSDFGVDGYTF. The CDR3 DNA reads TGTGCCACCAGTGATTTCGGGGTGGATGGCTACACCTTC. This chain joins TRBV24-1 and TRBJ1-2; D remains unclear. Germline CDR1 KGHDR, CDR2 SFDVKD. V lost 1 base and J lost 6, with 8 bases in between. The CDR3 totals 13 residues.

Concerning this clonotype: One end of the junction fails to match germline, which may point to a read error. The V call is TRBV6-5, the J call TRBJ2-1; possible D gene TRBD2, 5 bases. Germline V gene lookup returns CDR1 MNHEY and CDR2 SVGAGI. The CDR3 has 15 amino acids. For the CDR3, the DNA is TGTTCCAGCAGTTTGAGCGGAGGCACCTACAATGAGCAGTTCTTC. It is translated as CSSSLSGGTYNEQFF.

In its sample, this clonotype was seen a few times. The chain has TRBV4-1 and TRBJ2-3, with 8 bases aligning to TRBD2. This CDR3 spans 14 amino acids. The V gene's germline CDR1 is MGHRA and CDR2 YSYEKL. With V trimmed by 9 bases and J by 0 bases, 5 bases remained unmatched. For the CDR3, the DNA is TGCGCCAGTCAACTAGCGGCTAGCACAGATACGCAGTATTTT. Its translation: CASQLAASTDTQYF.

This clonotype was seen only a few times. The chain links TRBV10-3 to TRBJ2-7; 7 bases fit TRBD1. Trimming at V came to 10 bases and at J to 2 bases, leaving 8 bases not matched to a gene. The CDR3 sequence is 13 residues long. Germline CDR1 reads ENHRY; CDR2 reads SYGVKD. Written as DNA, the CDR3 is TGTGCCACAACCGGACAGGACCCCTACGAGCAGTACTTC. Encoded protein: CATTGQDPYEQYF.

This clonotype was seen a handful of times. The rearrangement joins TRBV12-3 or TRBV12-4 to TRBJ2-1; 9 nucleotides line up with TRBD2. The CDR3 is made up of 14 amino acids. The trim removed 2 bases at V and 12 bases at J, leaving 8 bases unmatched. As DNA, the CDR3 is TGTGCCAGCAGTTTATTTCTAGCGGGAACGTGGCAGTTCTTC. It yields the protein CASSLFLAGTWQFF.

This clonotype has a handful of counts. The chain combines TRBV25-1 with TRBJ2-5; maybe TRBD2 (6 bases). Germline CDR1 MGHDK, CDR2 SYGVNS. The CDR3 runs 12 residues. Trimming pared 8 bases from V and 0 bases from J, leaving 7 bases between. The DNA of the CDR3 is TGTGCCAGCCGGGACTACCAAGAGACCCAGTACTTC. Translating gives CASRDYQETQYF.

The chain couples TRBV6-5 to TRBJ2-2; D is possibly TRBD2 (5 bases). Germline V CDR1 and CDR2: MNHEY, SVGAGI. The CDR3 has 16 residues. The ends were cut back, 0 bases at V and 2 bases at J, with 10 bases in the middle. The CDR3 protein is CASSYSGVVNTGELFF. Written as DNA, the CDR3 is TGTGCCAGCAGTTACTCGGGAGTAGTAAACACCGGGGAGCTGTTTTTT.

Only a few counts were recorded for this clonotype. V usage is TRBV20-1 and J usage is TRBJ2-2; 10 bases map to TRBD2. This CDR3 has 15 residues. Germline V gene sequence: CDR1 DFQATT, CDR2 SNEGSKA (reference sequence). J was trimmed by 6 bases and V by 2 bases; bases with no gene match: 6. Here the CDR3 DNA reads TGCAGTGCTAGAAGGAGCGGGAGGGGTTCCGGGGAGCTGTTTTTT. Its protein product is CSARRSGRGSGELFF.

This chain connects TRBV12-3 or TRBV12-4 to TRBJ2-3, with 8 bases fitting TRBD2. This CDR3 is 13 amino acids long. After removal of 10 bases from V and 5 bases from J, the junction contained 8 bases not matched to a gene. The chain's CDR3 is CAINHGRGDTQYF. CDR3 sequence (DNA): TGTGCCATCAACCACGGGAGGGGAGATACGCAGTATTTT.

This clonotype has a handful of counts. The chain carries TRBV28 and TRBJ1-6, with TRBD1 matching over 7 bases. CDR3 size: 14 residues. Trimming at V came to 1 base and at J to 14 bases, leaving 8 bases not matched to a gene. Germline V gives CDR1 MDHEN, CDR2 SYDVKM. As DNA, the CDR3 is TGTGCCAGCAGTTTATCTCGACAGGGTGTAACCCTCCACTTT. It is translated as CASSLSRQGVTLHF. Using reference TRBV28 and TRBJ1-6 for the parts outside the CDR3, the full variable domain is DVKVTQSSRYLVKRTGEKVFLECVQDMDHENMFWYRQDPGLGLRLIYFSYDVKMKEKGDIPEGYSVSREKKERFSLILESASTNQTSMYLCASSLSRQGVTLHFGNGTRLTVT.

The chain combines TRBV20-1 with TRBJ2-6; no clear D. CDR1 and CDR2 from the germline V gene are DFQATT and SNEGSKA (reference sequence). Trimming pared 1 base from V and 1 base from J, leaving 5 bases between. The CDR3 extends over 14 amino acids. CDR3 nucleotide sequence: TGCAGTGCTAGAGGGATGTCTGGGGCCAACGTCCTGACTTTC. This translates into CSARGMSGANVLTF.

This chain joins TRBV20-1 and TRBJ2-3, with D possibly called TRBD1 or TRBD2 (5 bases each). CDR3 length: 17 residues. Germline-derived CDR1 and CDR2 are DFQATT and SNEGSKA (reference sequence). The V gene lost 4 bases and the J gene lost 0 bases, with 20 bases spanning the gap. The CDR3 is CSANPLRGTSSTDTQYF. The DNA of the CDR3 is TGCAGTGCTAATCCTCTCCGGGGCACCTCTAGCACAGATACGCAGTATTTT.

This chain uses TRBV20-1 with TRBJ2-3; D might be TRBD1 (5 bases). Germline V CDR1 and CDR2: DFQATT, SNEGSKA (reference sequence). V was shortened by 3 bases and J by 2 bases, with 9 bases between the two germline ends. This CDR3 has 13 residues. The CDR3 region is CSARVRATDTQYF. CDR3 in DNA: TGCAGTGCTAGGGTCAGGGCCACAGATACGCAGTATTTT.